This T cell receptor beta chain was sequenced for a study of patients and donors after allogeneic stem cell transplantation. This clonotype appeared many times. Per germline, CDR1 SGHTA and CDR2 FQGNSA. The CDR3 is made up of 13 amino acids. The ends were cut back, 1 base at V and 6 bases at J, with 9 bases in the middle. Via MiXCR, TCRdb re-called the RT-PCR reads, giving one row per CDR3 protein. The table shows over 30,000 distinct CDR3 sequences, with 37% occurring only once. This clonotype was sampled from a human donor who was either an allogeneic HSCT recipient or a stem cell or donor lymphocyte infusion donor (not recorded which). It is not recorded whose cells these are; they may come from a transplant donor. The sample comprised blood, either unsorted or a sorted T cell fraction (not recorded which). The chain uses TRBV7-2 and TRBJ1-2; D is unresolved. The CDR3 region has the DNA TGTGCCAGCAGCTTAGAGGTGGGAAATGGCTACACCTTC. This encodes CASSLEVGNGYTF.